These 26 T cell receptor beta chains were sequenced from one sample in a study of beta chain features in type 1 diabetes. Study-level results: Moderate yet significant TCRB CDR3 shortening was seen in Type 1 diabetes patients in all four CD4+ subsets.

Expressed TCRB transcripts were sequenced after all isolated RNA was converted to cDNA. The table came from immunoSEQ multiplex PCR; TCRdb's copy has only in-frame clones and leaves some out. Among roughly 340,000 clones, around 12% were seen once, and the ten largest hold 0.0095% to 0.013%. What these receptors recognize is not known. The specimen was naive CD4+ T cells from blood. The receptor set was obtained from a woman aged 18-29 years with type 1 diabetes.

This clone was seen more than once but under ten times. The chain employs TRBV27 and TRBJ1-1; 7 bases agree with TRBD1. The CDR3 totals 14 residues. Germline assignment: CDR1 MNHEY and CDR2 SMNVEV (reference sequence). V lost 5 bases, J lost 1 base, and 4 bases stayed unmatched. CDR3 in amino acids: CASSLQGSNTEAFF. CDR3 sequence (DNA): TGTGCCAGCAGTCTACAGGGGTCGAACACTGAAGCTTTCTTT.

The V and J genes are TRBV28 and TRBJ1-2, with D tentatively TRBD1 (5 bases). This CDR3 is built from 13 residues. V lost 5 bases to trimming and J lost 9 bases, with 16 bases between them. The V gene's germline CDR1 is MDHEN and CDR2 SYDVKM. The CDR3 DNA reads as TGTGCCAGCAGTCCGGGCGGGGGGTACAGCTACACCTTC. It translates to CASSPGGGYSYTF.

This clone has just a few counts. V usage is TRBV18 and J usage is TRBJ2-1; 7 bases are a match to TRBD2. The CDR3 totals 15 residues. The germline V gene has CDR1 KGHSH and CDR2 LQKENI. After removal of 6 bases from V and 7 bases from J, the junction contained 12 bases not matched to a gene. The CDR3 coding sequence is TGTGCCAGCTCCCTTATAGCGGGCCCCTGGAATGAGCAGTTCTTC. It is translated as CASSLIAGPWNEQFF.

There are a few counts of this clone. The chain links TRBV5-1 to TRBJ1-1; tentative D call: TRBD1 (5 bases). This CDR3 has 15 amino acids. The germline CDR1 and CDR2 sequences are SGHRS and YFSETQ. V was shortened by 4 bases and J by 2 bases, with 15 bases between the two germline ends. CDR3 nucleotide sequence: TGCGCCAGCAGCCCGGAAGTTGGGGCAAACACTGAAGCTTTCTTT. This codes for CASSPEVGANTEAFF.

This clone was counted a few times. The chain carries TRBV6-6 and TRBJ1-3; 7 nucleotides align to TRBD1. Per the germline V gene, CDR1 is MNHNY and CDR2 is SVGAGI (reference sequence). CDR3 size: 14 residues. Trimming cost V 7 bases and J 0 bases; bases outside gene matches: 3. CDR3 sequence reads: CASNTGVSGNTIYF. The CDR3 DNA follows: TGTGCCAGCAATACAGGGGTCTCTGGAAACACCATATATTTT.

The rearrangement joins TRBV4-2 to TRBJ2-2; 10 positions agree with TRBD1. Germline V gene lookup returns CDR1 LGHNA and CDR2 YNFKEQ. V gave up 6 bases and J gave up 2 bases; unmatched junction bases: 9. The CDR3 loop spans 17 amino acids. CDR3 residues: CASSPGQGGTNTGELFF. In nucleotides, the CDR3 is TGTGCCAGCAGTCCAGGACAGGGGGGCACCAACACCGGGGAGCTGTTTTTT.

This chain joins TRBV15 and TRBJ1-1; no definite D call. This CDR3 is 13 amino acids long. The V and J ends lost 3 bases and 1 base respectively, with 6 bases between them. Germline CDR1 is LNHNV and CDR2 is YYDKDF (reference sequence). In nucleotides, the CDR3 is TGTGCCACCAGCAGGCGGGAGAACACTGAAGCTTTCTTT. This gives the protein CATSRRENTEAFF. The variable domain in full, completed from reference TRBV15 and TRBJ1-1, reads DAMVIQNPRYQVTQFGKPVTLSCSQTLNHNVMYWYQQKSSQAPKLLFHYYDKDFNNEADTPDNFQSRRPNTSFCFLDIRSPGLGDTAMYLCATSRRENTEAFFGQGTRLTVV.

This rearrangement joins TRBV7-9 to TRBJ1-1, with 7 bases fitting TRBD1. The trim removed 5 bases at V and 5 bases at J, leaving 17 bases unmatched. Germline CDR1 is SEHNR and CDR2 is FQNEAQ (reference sequence). The CDR3 has 17 residues. CDR3 loop: CASSPSGDREARTEAFF. As DNA, the CDR3 is TGTGCCAGCAGCCCCTCGGGTGACAGGGAGGCGCGTACTGAAGCTTTCTTT.

The chain is built from TRBV5-4 and TRBJ1-1, with a tentative D call TRBD1 (5 bases). Trimming stripped 4 bases from V and 0 bases from J, with 19 bases between. Germline CDR1 is SGHNT and CDR2 is YYREEE (reference sequence). The CDR3 is 17 residues long. The CDR3 loop is CASSPGTPLDMNTEAFF. The CDR3 DNA reads as TGTGCCAGCAGCCCGGGGACTCCCCTGGACATGAACACTGAAGCTTTCTTT.

This clone showed up just a few times. The chain uses TRBV28 and TRBJ2-3, with 9 bases matching TRBD1. The CDR3 extends over 16 amino acids. CDR1 and CDR2 (germline): MDHEN, SYDVKM. The trim removed 1 base at V and 4 bases at J, leaving 6 bases unmatched. Here the CDR3 DNA reads TGTGCCAGCAGTTTATCAGGACAGGGGTCCTCAGATACGCAGTATTTT. Protein: CASSLSGQGSSDTQYF.

The DNA for the CDR3 is TGTGCCAGCTCACCCACCACCGCCGGGAGAGGGATAACAGATACGCAGTATTTT. It translates to CASSPTTAGRGITDTQYF. The V gene is TRBV18, the J gene TRBJ2-3; TRBD2 is a possible D gene (6 bases). Per germline, CDR1 KGHSH and CDR2 LQKENI. CDR3 length: 18 residues. The germline V and J ends were trimmed by 3 bases and 3 bases, with 22 bases remaining between them. The whole variable domain, filled in from reference TRBV18 and TRBJ2-3, reads NAGVMQNPRHLVRRRGQEARLRCSPMKGHSHVYWYRQLPEEGLKFMVYLQKENIIDESGMPKERFSAEFPKEGPSILRIQQVVRGDSAAYFCASSPTTAGRGITDTQYFGPGTRLTVL.

CDR3 in amino acids: CASRAGGRGLSSYNEQFF. The CDR3 DNA sequence: TGTGCCAGCAGGGCGGGTGGCAGGGGGCTTAGCTCCTACAATGAGCAGTTCTTC. J is TRBJ2-1 and V is TRBV7-9, with 8 positions matching TRBD1. V was clipped by 6 bases and J by 0 bases; unmatched bases: 13. The V gene's germline CDR1 is SEHNR and CDR2 FQNEAQ (reference sequence). This CDR3 has 18 amino acids. Drawing the rest from reference TRBV7-9 and TRBJ2-1, the complete variable domain is DTGVSQNPRHKITKRGQNVTFRCDPISEHNRLYWYRQTLGQGPEFLTYFQNEAQLEKSRLLSDRFSAERPKGSFSTLEIQRTEQGDSAMYLCASRAGGRGLSSYNEQFFGPGTRLTVL.

This chain uses TRBV7-2 with TRBJ1-4, with 10 bases that match TRBD1. In germline, CDR1 is SGHTA, CDR2 FQGNSA. The CDR3 runs 17 residues. V shed 6 bases and J 6 bases; nucleotides not matched to a gene: 13. The CDR3 DNA is TGTGCCAGCAGACTACTCCCCTATGGGACAGGGGATGAAAAACTGTTTTTT. Its protein is CASRLLPYGTGDEKLFF.

The chain recombines TRBV10-3 with TRBJ1-1, with D unclear. This CDR3 is built from 13 residues. The V and J ends lost 5 bases and 0 bases respectively, with 7 bases between them. Germline CDR1 is ENHRY and CDR2 is SYGVKD. The CDR3 protein is CAISISMNTEAFF. The CDR3 DNA reads as TGTGCCATCAGTATTTCCATGAACACTGAAGCTTTCTTT.

The table lists this clone with a few counts. V usage is TRBV4-3 and J usage is TRBJ1-2, with D unclear. Germline CDR1 LGHNA, CDR2 YSLEER. The CDR3 has 13 amino acids. Trimming left V 0 bases short and J 8 bases short, with 10 bases between. The CDR3 nucleotides are TGCGCCAGCAGCCAAGATCGATGGGCCGGCTACACCTTC. Translated, it gives CASSQDRWAGYTF.

This chain uses TRBV29-1 with TRBJ2-7; TRBD1 agrees at 7 bases. After removal of 7 bases from V and 5 bases from J, the junction contained 8 bases not matched to a gene. The CDR3 extends over 12 amino acids. Looked up from germline, CDR1 is SQVTM and CDR2 is ANQGSEA. This CDR3 is CSAQGQTDEQYF. In nucleotides, the CDR3 is TGCAGCGCCCAGGGACAGACGGACGAGCAGTACTTC.

The chain employs TRBV30 and TRBJ1-5; D is perhaps TRBD1 (6 bases). V lost 0 bases and J 0 bases, leaving 18 bases between the germline ends. The CDR3 is 18 amino acids. Germline CDR1 reads GTSNPN; CDR2 reads SVGIG (reference sequence). Written as DNA, the CDR3 is TGTGCCTGGAGTGTATTTGGCAGGGGTGGTTATAGCAATCAGCCCCAGCATTTT. The encoded protein is CAWSVFGRGGYSNQPQHF.

The chain combines TRBV18 with TRBJ1-1, with a possible D match to TRBD1 (6 bases). CDR3 length: 12 residues. The germline V gene encodes CDR1 KGHSH and CDR2 LQKENI. V was pared by 3 bases and J by 12 bases, with 14 bases between. CDR3 sequence reads: CASSPDRPVSFF. The CDR3 DNA sequence: TGTGCCAGCTCACCGGACAGACCAGTGTCTTTCTTT.

The chain joins TRBV5-1 to TRBJ2-3, with 10 bases matching TRBD2. This CDR3 is 16 amino acids long. The ends lost 0 bases at V and 3 bases at J; junction bases unmatched: 4. CDR1 is SGHRS, CDR2 YFSETQ, per germline. The CDR3 nucleotides read TGCGCCAGCAGCTTGGCTAGCGGGAGTGTAACAGATACGCAGTATTTT. Translation gives CASSLASGSVTDTQYF. Variable domain in full (rest from reference TRBV5-1 and TRBJ2-3): KAGVTQTPRYLIKTRGQQVTLSCSPISGHRSVSWYQQTPGQGLQFLFEYFSETQRNKGNFPGRFSGRQFSNSRSEMNVSTLELGDSALYLCASSLASGSVTDTQYFGPGTRLTVL.

This rearrangement joins TRBV5-6 to TRBJ2-3, with D possibly TRBD2 on 5 matching bases. V was clipped by 1 base and J by 9 bases, with 12 bases between them. This CDR3 comprises 13 residues. Germline CDR1 is SGHDT and CDR2 is YYEEEE. The CDR3 DNA is TGTGCCAGCAGCTTGCAACCCACGGGGACGCAGTATTTT. The encoded protein is CASSLQPTGTQYF.

J is TRBJ2-5 and V is TRBV5-1; TRBD2 matches at 14 bases. Looked up from germline, CDR1 is SGHRS and CDR2 is YFSETQ. The CDR3 covers 16 residues. Trimming removed 3 bases from V and 5 bases from J; junction bases left unmatched: 6. This CDR3 reads CASSWGTSGGTETQYF. In DNA, the CDR3 is TGCGCCAGCAGCTGGGGGACTAGCGGGGGCACGGAGACCCAGTACTTC. The full variable domain, its missing parts supplied by reference TRBV5-1 and TRBJ2-5, is KAGVTQTPRYLIKTRGQQVTLSCSPISGHRSVSWYQQTPGQGLQFLFEYFSETQRNKGNFPGRFSGRQFSNSRSEMNVSTLELGDSALYLCASSWGTSGGTETQYFGPGTRLLVL.

This clone has a handful of counts. The rearrangement links TRBV11-2 to TRBJ1-6, with unresolved D. Deletions cut 1 base from V and 7 bases from J, with 8 bases between. From germline, CDR1 is SGHAT and CDR2 FQNNGV. The CDR3 runs to 14 residues. The CDR3 is CASSLGVINSPLHF. In DNA form, the CDR3 reads TGTGCCAGCAGCTTAGGAGTTATCAATTCACCCCTCCACTTT.

The J gene is TRBJ1-2, the V gene TRBV9; no clear D gene. The germline CDR1 and CDR2 sequences are SGDLS and YYNGEE. CDR3 length: 15 amino acids. V gave up 3 bases and J gave up 4 bases, with 16 bases separating them. The CDR3: CASSALSILSYGYTF. The CDR3 nucleotides are TGTGCCAGCAGCGCGTTATCTATACTCTCCTATGGCTACACCTTC.

This clone has just a few counts. The chain uses TRBV5-4 and TRBJ1-5, with TRBD1 matching 10 bases. The junction had 4 bases not matched to a gene; V was cut back by 3 bases and J by 4 bases. The CDR3 spans 15 residues. Germline loops: CDR1 SGHNT, CDR2 YYREEE (reference sequence). In DNA form, the CDR3 reads TGTGCCAGCAGCTCCGGGACAGGGGCGAATCAGCCCCAGCATTTT. Translation gives CASSSGTGANQPQHF.

This clone came up a few times. This chain joins TRBV18 and TRBJ2-1; 8 nucleotides align to TRBD1. The CDR3 is made up of 15 amino acids. From germline, CDR1 is KGHSH and CDR2 LQKENI. The V segment lost 4 bases and the J segment 1 base; nucleotides outside the gene matches: 3. CDR3 amino acids: CASSLTGGSYNEQFF. The DNA for the CDR3 is TGTGCCAGCTCACTAACAGGGGGGTCCTACAATGAGCAGTTCTTC.

This clone was seen more than once but under ten times. The chain is built from TRBV11-2 and TRBJ2-3, with 14 bases matching TRBD2. There are 18 residues in the CDR3. V was pared by 5 bases and J by 5 bases, with 12 bases of the junction left unmatched. CDR1 and CDR2 (germline): SGHAT, FQNNGV. CDR3 residues: CASSPIPTSGGARDTQYF. The CDR3 DNA is TGTGCCAGCAGCCCAATACCGACTAGCGGGGGGGCAAGAGATACGCAGTATTTT.